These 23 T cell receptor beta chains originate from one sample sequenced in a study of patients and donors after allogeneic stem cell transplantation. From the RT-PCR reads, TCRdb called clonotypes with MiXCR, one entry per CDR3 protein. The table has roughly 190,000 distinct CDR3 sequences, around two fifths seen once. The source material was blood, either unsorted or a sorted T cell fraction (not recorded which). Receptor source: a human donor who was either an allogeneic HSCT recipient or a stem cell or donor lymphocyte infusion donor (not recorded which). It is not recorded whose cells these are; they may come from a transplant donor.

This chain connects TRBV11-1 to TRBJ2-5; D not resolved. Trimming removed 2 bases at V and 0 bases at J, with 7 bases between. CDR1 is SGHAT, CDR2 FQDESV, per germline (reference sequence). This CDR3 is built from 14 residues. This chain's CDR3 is CASSLRSYQETQYF. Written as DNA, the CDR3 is TGTGCCAGCAGCTTAAGGTCCTACCAAGAGACCCAGTACTTC.

CDR3 residues: CSVETYNEQFF. CDR3 DNA: TGCAGCGTTGAAACATACAATGAGCAGTTCTTC. This chain connects TRBV29-1 to TRBJ2-1; no clear D. Deletions cut 2 bases from V and 4 bases from J, with 3 bases between. The CDR3 extends over 11 amino acids. Per the germline V gene, CDR1 is SQVTM and CDR2 is ANQGSEA.

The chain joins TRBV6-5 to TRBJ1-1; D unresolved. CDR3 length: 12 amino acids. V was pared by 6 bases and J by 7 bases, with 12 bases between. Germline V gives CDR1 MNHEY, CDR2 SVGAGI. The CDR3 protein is CASSPGRSEAFF. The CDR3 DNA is TGTGCCAGCAGCCCCGGACGGAGTGAAGCTTTCTTT.

The CDR3 DNA is TGTGCCAGCAGCGTAGGGGGAGTGGGGGAGACCCAGTACTTC. Translating gives CASSVGGVGETQYF. V usage is TRBV9 and J usage is TRBJ2-5, with D perhaps TRBD2 (5 bases). This CDR3 is 14 amino acids long. CDR1 is SGDLS, CDR2 YYNGEE, per germline. Trimming removed 0 bases from V and 5 bases from J, with 11 bases in between.

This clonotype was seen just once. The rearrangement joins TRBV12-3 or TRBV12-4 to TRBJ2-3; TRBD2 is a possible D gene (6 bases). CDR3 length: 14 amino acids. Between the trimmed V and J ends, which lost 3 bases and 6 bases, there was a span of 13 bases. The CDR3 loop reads CASSLRLVMDTQYF. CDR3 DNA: TGTGCCAGCAGTTTGAGACTAGTAATGGATACGCAGTATTTT.

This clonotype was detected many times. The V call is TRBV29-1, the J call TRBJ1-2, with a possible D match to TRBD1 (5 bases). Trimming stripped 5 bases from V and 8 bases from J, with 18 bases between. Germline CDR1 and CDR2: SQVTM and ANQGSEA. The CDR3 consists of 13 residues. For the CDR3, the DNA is TGCAGCGTTCGGGACCGGGATAGGGCGGGCTACACCTTC. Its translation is CSVRDRDRAGYTF.

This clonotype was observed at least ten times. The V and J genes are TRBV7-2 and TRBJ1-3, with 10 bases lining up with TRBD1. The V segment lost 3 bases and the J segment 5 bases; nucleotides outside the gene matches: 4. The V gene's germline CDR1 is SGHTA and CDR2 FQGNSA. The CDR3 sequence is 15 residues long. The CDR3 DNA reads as TGTGCCAGCAGCTTGACAGGGGGCGCGAGAAACACCATATATTTT. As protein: CASSLTGGARNTIYF.

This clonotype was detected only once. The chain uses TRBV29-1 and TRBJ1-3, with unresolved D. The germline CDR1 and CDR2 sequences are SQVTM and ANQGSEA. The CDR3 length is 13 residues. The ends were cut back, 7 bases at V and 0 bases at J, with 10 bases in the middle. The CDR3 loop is CSGASSSGNTIYF. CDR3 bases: TGCAGCGGTGCCTCGAGCTCTGGAAACACCATATATTTT. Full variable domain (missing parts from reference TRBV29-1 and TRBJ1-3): SAVISQKPSRDICQRGTSLTIQCQVDSQVTMMFWYRQQPGQSLTLIATANQGSEATYESGFVIDKFPISRPNLTFSTLTVSNMSPEDSSIYLCSGASSSGNTIYFGEGSWLTVV.

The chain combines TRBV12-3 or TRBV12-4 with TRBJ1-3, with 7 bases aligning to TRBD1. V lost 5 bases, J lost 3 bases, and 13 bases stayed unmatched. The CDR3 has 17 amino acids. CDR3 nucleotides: TGTGCCAGCAGTCTTTCGACGGGGTGGACAGGTGGAAACACCATATATTTT. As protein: CASSLSTGWTGGNTIYF.

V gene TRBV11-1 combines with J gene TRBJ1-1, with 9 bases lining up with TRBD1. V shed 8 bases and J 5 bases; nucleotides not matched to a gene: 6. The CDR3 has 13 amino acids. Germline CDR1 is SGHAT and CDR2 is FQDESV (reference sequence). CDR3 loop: CASSGTGLTEAFF. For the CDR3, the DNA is TGTGCCAGCTCCGGGACAGGGTTAACTGAAGCTTTCTTT.

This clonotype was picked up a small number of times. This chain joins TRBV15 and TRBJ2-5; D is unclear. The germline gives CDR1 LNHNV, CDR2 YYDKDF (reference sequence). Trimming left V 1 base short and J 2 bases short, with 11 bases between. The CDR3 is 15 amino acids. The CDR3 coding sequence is TGTGCCACCAGCAGAGCACGTAGGGTTCAAGAGACCCAGTACTTC. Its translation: CATSRARRVQETQYF. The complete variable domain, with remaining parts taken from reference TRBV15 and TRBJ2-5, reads DAMVIQNPRYQVTQFGKPVTLSCSQTLNHNVMYWYQQKSSQAPKLLFHYYDKDFNNEADTPDNFQSRRPNTSFCFLDIRSPGLGDTAMYLCATSRARRVQETQYFGPGTRLLVL.

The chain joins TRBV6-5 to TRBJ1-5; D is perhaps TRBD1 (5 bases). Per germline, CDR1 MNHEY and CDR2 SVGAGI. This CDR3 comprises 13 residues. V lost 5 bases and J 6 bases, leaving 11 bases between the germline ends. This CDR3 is CASSNGGFQPQHF. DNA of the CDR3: TGTGCCAGCAGTAACGGGGGGTTTCAGCCCCAGCATTTT.

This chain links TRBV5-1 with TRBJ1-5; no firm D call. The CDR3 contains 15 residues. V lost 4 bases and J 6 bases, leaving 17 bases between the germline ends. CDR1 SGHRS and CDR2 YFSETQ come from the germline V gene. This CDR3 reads CASSTARAGSQPQHF. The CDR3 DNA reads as TGCGCCAGCAGCACCGCAAGGGCCGGGAGTCAGCCCCAGCATTTT. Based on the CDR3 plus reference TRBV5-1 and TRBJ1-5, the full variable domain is KAGVTQTPRYLIKTRGQQVTLSCSPISGHRSVSWYQQTPGQGLQFLFEYFSETQRNKGNFPGRFSGRQFSNSRSEMNVSTLELGDSALYLCASSTARAGSQPQHFGDGTRLSIL.

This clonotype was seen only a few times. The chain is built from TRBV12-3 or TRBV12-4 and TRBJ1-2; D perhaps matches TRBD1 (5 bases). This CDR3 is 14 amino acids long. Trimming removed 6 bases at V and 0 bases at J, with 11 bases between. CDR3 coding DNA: TGTGCCAGCAGCGAGGGGTCGGCTAACTATGGCTACACCTTC. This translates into CASSEGSANYGYTF.

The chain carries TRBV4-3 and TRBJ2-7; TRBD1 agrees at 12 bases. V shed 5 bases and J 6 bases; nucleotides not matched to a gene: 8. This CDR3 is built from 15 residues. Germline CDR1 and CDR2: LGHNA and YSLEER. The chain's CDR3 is CASSYTGQGAGEQYF. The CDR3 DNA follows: TGCGCCAGCAGCTACACGGGACAGGGGGCGGGCGAGCAGTACTTC.

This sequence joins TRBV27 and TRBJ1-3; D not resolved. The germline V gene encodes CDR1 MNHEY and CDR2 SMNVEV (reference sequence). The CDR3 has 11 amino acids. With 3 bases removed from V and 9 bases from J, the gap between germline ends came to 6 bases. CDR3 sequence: CASSFVSTIYF. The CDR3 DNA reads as TGTGCCAGCAGTTTTGTAAGCACCATATATTTT.

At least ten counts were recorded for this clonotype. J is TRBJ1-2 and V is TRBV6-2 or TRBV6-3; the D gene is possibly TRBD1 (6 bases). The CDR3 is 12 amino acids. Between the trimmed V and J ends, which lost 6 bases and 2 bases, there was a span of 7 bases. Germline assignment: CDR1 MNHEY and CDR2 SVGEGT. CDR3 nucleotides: TGTGCCAGCAGCCAGGGGAACTATGGCTACACCTTC. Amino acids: CASSQGNYGYTF.

The CDR3 nucleotides read TGCAGCGTTGTGAGTCTGAAGGCTAACTATGGCTACACCTTC. Translated: CSVVSLKANYGYTF. V gene TRBV29-1 combines with J gene TRBJ1-2; D not certain. The CDR3 loop spans 14 amino acids. Trimming pared 4 bases from V and 0 bases from J, leaving 12 bases between. Germline V gene lookup returns CDR1 SQVTM and CDR2 ANQGSEA.

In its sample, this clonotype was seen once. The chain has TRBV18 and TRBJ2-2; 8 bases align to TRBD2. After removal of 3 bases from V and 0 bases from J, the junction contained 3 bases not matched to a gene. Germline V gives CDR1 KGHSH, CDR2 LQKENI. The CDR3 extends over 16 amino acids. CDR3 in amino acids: CASSPTGLANTGELFF. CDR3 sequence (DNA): TGTGCCAGCTCACCTACGGGACTAGCGAACACCGGGGAGCTGTTTTTT.

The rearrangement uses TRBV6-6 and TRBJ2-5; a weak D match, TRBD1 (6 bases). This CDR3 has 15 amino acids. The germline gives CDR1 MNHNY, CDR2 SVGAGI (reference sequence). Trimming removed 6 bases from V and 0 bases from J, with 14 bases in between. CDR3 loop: CASSPGTTYQETQYF. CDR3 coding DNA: TGTGCCAGCAGCCCCGGGACAACGTACCAAGAGACCCAGTACTTC.

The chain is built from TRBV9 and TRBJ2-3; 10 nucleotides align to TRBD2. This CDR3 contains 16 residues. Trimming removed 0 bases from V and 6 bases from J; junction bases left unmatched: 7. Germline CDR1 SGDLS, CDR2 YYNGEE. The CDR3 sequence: CASSVGTSGPQDTQYF. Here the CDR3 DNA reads TGTGCCAGCAGCGTAGGGACTAGCGGTCCTCAGGATACGCAGTATTTT.

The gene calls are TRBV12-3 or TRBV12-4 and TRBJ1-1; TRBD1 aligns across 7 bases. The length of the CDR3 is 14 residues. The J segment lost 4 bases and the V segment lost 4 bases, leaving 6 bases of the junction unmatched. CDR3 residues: CASSSHQGGTEAFF. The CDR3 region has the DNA TGTGCCAGCAGTTCCCACCAGGGGGGCACTGAAGCTTTCTTT.

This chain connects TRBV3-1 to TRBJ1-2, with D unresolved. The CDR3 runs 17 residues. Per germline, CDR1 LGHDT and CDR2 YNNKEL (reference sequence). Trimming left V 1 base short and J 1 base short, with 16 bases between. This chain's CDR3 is CASSQGSILIRNYGYTF. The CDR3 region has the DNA TGTGCCAGCAGCCAAGGATCTATACTAATCCGTAACTATGGCTACACCTTC. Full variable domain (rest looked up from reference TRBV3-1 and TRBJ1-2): DTAVSQTPKYLVTQMGNDKSIKCEQNLGHDTMYWYKQDSKKFLKIMFSYNNKELIINETVPNRFSPKSPDKAHLNLHINSLELGDSAVYFCASSQGSILIRNYGYTFGSGTRLTVV.